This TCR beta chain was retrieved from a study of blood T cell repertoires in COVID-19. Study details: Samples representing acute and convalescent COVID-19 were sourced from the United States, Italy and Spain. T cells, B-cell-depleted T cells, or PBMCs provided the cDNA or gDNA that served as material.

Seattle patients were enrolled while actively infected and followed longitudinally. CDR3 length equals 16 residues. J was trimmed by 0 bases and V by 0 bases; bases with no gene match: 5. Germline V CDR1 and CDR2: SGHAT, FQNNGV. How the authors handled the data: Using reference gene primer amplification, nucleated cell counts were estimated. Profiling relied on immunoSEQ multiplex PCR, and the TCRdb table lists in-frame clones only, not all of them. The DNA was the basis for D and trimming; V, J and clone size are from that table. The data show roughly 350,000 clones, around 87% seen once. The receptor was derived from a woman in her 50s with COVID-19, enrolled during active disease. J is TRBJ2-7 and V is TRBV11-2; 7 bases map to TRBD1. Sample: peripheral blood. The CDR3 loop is CASSLDYRGSSYEQYF. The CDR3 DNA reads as TGTGCCAGCAGCTTAGATTACAGGGGAAGCTCCTACGAGCAGTACTTC. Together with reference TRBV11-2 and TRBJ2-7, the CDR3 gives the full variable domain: EAGVAQSPRYKIIEKRQSVAFWCNPISGHATLYWYQQILGQGPKLLIQFQNNGVVDDSQLPKDRFSAERLKGVDSTLKIQPAKLEDSAVYLCASSLDYRGSSYEQYFGPGTRLTVT.